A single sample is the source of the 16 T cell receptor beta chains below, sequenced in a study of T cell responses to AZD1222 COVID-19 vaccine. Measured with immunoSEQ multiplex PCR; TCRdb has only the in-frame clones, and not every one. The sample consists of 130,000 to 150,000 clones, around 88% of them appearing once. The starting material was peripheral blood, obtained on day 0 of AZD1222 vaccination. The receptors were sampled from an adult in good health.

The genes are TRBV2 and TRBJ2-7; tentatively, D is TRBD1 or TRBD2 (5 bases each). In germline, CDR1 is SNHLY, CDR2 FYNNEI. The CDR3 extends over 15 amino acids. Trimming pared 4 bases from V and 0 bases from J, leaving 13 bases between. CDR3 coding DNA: TGTGCCAGCAGTGGTTGGGGGTCCTCCTCCTACGAGCAGTACTTC. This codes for CASSGWGSSSYEQYF.

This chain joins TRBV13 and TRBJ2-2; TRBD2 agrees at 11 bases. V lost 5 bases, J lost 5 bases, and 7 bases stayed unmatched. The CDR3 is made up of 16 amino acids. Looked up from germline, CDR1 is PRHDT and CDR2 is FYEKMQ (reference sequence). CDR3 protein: CASSPASGRRTGELFF. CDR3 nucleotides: TGTGCCAGCAGCCCTGCTAGCGGGAGGAGAACCGGGGAGCTGTTTTTT.

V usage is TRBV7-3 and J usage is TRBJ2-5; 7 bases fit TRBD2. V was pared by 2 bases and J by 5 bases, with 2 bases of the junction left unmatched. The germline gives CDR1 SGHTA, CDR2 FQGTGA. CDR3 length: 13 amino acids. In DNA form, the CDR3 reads TGTGCCAGCAGCTTAGGTAGCGGGGAGACCCAGTACTTC. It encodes CASSLGSGETQYF. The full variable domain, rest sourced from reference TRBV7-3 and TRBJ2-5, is GAGVSQTPSNKVTEKGKYVELRCDPISGHTALYWYRQSLGQGPEFLIYFQGTGAADDSGLPNDRFFAVRPEGSVSTLKIQRTERGDSAVYLCASSLGSGETQYFGPGTRLLVL.

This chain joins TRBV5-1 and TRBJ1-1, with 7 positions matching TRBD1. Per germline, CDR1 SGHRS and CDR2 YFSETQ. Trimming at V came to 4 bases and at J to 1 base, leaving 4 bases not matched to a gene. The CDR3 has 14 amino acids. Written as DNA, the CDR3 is TGCGCCAGCAGCCCCGCAGGGGGGAACACTGAAGCTTTCTTT. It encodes CASSPAGGNTEAFF.

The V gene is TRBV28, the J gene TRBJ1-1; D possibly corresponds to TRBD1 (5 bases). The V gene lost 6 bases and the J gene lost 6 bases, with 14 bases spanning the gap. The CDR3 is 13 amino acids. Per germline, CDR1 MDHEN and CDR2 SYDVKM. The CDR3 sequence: CASRAPGSPEAFF. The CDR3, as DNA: TGTGCCAGCAGAGCGCCAGGGTCCCCTGAAGCTTTCTTT.

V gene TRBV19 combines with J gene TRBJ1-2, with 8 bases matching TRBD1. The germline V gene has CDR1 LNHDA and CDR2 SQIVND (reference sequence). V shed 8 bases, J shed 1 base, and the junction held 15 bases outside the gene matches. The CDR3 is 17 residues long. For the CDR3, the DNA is TGTGCCAGTGCAGGAATAGGGACAGGAACTTTTAACTATGGCTACACCTTC. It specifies CASAGIGTGTFNYGYTF.

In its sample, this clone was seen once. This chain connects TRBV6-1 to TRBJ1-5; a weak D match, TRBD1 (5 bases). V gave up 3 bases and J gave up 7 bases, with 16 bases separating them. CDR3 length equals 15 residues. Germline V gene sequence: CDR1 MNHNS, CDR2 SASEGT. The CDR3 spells CASSDGTSSKQPQHF. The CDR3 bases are TGTGCCAGCAGTGATGGGACCTCCTCGAAACAGCCCCAGCATTTT.

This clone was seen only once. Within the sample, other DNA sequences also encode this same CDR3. CDR3 amino acids: CASSYTGGSYGYTF. The CDR3 bases are TGTGCCAGCAGTTACACGGGGGGCAGTTATGGCTACACCTTC. V gene TRBV6-5 combines with J gene TRBJ1-2, with D possibly matching TRBD1 (6 bases). Germline values: CDR1 MNHEY, CDR2 SVGAGI. The CDR3 extends over 14 amino acids. The V gene lost 2 bases and the J gene lost 5 bases, with 12 bases spanning the gap.

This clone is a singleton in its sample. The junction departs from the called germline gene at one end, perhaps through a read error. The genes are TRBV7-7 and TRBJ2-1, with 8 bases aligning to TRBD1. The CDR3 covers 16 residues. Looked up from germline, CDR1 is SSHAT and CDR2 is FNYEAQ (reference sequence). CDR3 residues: CASSSGGGLGYNEQFF. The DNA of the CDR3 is TGTGCTAGCAGCTCAGGGGGCGGGCTGGGGTACAATGAGCAGTTCTTC.

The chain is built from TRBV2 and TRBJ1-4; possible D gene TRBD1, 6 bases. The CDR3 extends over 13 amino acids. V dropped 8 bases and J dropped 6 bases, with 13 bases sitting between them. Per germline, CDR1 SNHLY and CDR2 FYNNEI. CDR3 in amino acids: CASHRTVDEKLFF. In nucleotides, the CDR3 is TGTGCCAGCCACAGGACAGTCGATGAAAAACTGTTTTTT.

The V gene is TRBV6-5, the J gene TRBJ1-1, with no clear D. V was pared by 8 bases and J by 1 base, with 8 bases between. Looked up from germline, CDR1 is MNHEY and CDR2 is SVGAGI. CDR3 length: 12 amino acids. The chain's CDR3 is CASGRGNTEAFF. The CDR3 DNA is TGTGCCAGCGGTCGGGGGAACACTGAAGCTTTCTTT.

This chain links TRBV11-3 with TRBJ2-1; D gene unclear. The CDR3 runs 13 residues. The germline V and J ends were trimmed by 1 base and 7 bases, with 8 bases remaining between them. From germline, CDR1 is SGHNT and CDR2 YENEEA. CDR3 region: CASSLVGFNEQFF. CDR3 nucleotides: TGTGCCAGCAGCTTAGTAGGGTTTAATGAGCAGTTCTTC. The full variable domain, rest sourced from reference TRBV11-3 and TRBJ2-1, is EAGVVQSPRYKIIEKKQPVAFWCNPISGHNTLYWYLQNLGQGPELLIRYENEEAVDDSQLPKDRFSAERLKGVDSTLKIQPAELGDSAVYLCASSLVGFNEQFFGPGTRLTVL.

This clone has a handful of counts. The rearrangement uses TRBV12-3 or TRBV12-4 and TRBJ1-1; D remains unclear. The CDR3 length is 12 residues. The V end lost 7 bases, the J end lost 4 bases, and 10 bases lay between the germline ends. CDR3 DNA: TGTGCCAGCACCGTGGAGGGCACTGAAGCTTTCTTT. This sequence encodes CASTVEGTEAFF.

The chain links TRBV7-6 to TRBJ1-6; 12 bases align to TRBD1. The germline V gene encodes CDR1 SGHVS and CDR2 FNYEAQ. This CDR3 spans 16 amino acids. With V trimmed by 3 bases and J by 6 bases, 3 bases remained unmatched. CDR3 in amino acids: CASSLGQGAGNSPLHF. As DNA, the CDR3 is TGTGCCAGCAGCTTGGGACAGGGGGCCGGTAATTCACCCCTCCACTTT. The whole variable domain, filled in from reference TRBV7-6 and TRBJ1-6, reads GAGVSQSPRYKVTKRGQDVALRCDPISGHVSLYWYRQALGQGPEFLTYFNYEAQQDKSGLPNDRFSAERPEGSISTLTIQRTEQRDSAMYRCASSLGQGAGNSPLHFGNGTRLTVT.

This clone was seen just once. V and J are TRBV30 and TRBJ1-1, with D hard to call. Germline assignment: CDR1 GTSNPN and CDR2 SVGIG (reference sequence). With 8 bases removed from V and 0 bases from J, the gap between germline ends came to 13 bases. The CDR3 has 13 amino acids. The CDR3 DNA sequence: TGTGCCCACTGGAGGTCGGTGAACACTGAAGCTTTCTTT. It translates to CAHWRSVNTEAFF.

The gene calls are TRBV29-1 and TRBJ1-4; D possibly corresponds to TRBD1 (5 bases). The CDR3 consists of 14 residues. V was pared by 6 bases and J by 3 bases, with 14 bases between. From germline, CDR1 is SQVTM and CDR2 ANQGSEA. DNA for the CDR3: TGCAGCGTATCCATTGGGGCGGCTAATGAAAAACTGTTTTTT. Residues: CSVSIGAANEKLFF.